This T cell receptor (beta chain) was observed in a study of T-cell memory formation after mild COVID-19. For the study at large: There were largely donor-specific TCR clusters.

Overall study findings and caveats: Most CD4+ clones that shrank were in CM and EM, while CD8+ ones turned up in EMRA. Several responding clones turned up in pre-infection memory, indicating that cross-reactive memory may have taken part.

Constant-segment primers were used for 5'RACE, and the resulting TCR alpha and TCR beta cDNA libraries carried sample barcodes and UMIs. TCRdb independently ran MiXCR on the 5' RACE reads; one entry per CDR3 protein. The repertoire consists of 470,000 or so distinct CDR3 sequences, with around a quarter occurring once and the leading ten covering under 15%. V lost 1 base, J lost 5 bases, and 15 bases lay in between. Per the germline V gene, CDR1 is LGHNT and CDR2 is FRNRAP. This CDR3 is built from 15 residues. Regarding this clonotype: Its antigen is not known.

The specimen was PBMCs or a T cell subset sorted from them (not recorded which). The clonotype comes from an adult woman who had mild COVID-19 (a few samples of this study predate the infection). Cell type and time point are not known. The chain joins TRBV12-5 to TRBJ2-7, with D uncertain. The CDR3 sequence: CASGLGHYPRDEQYF. CDR3 sequence (DNA): TGTGCTAGTGGTTTGGGACATTATCCCCGGGACGAGCAGTACTTC.